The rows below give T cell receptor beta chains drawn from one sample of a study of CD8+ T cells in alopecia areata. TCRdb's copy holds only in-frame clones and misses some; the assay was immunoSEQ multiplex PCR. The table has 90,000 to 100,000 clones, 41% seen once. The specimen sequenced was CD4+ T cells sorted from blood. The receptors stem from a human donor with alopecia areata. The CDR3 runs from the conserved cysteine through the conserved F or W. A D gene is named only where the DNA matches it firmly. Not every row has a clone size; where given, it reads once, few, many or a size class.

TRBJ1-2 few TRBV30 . CAWSTRAPYVGYTF TGTGCCTGGAGTACCCGGGCCCCTTATGTTGGCTACACCTTC
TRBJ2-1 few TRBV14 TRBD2 CASSHRRGVPNEQFF TGTGCCAGCAGCCACCGGCGGGGGGTTCCTAATGAGCAGTTCTTC
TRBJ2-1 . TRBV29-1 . CSVGGFGINEQFF TGCAGCGTTGGCGGGTTTGGGATCAATGAGCAGTTCTTC
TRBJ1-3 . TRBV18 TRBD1 CASSPGTASGNTIYF TGTGCCAGCTCGCCAGGGACAGCCTCTGGAAACACCATATATTTT
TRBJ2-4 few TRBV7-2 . CASSLGAKNIQYF TGTGCCAGCAGCCTCGGCGCCAAAAACATTCAGTACTTC
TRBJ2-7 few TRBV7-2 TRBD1 CASSHRTGSNEQYF TGTGCCAGCAGCCATCGGACAGGGTCCAACGAGCAGTACTTC
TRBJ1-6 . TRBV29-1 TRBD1 CSVETGGSYNSPLHF TGCAGCGTAGAGACAGGGGGCTCCTATAATTCACCCCTCCACTTT
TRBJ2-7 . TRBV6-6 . CASSYGTFTYEQYF TGTGCCAGCAGTTACGGGACATTTACCTACGAGCAGTACTTC
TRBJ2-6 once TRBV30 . CAWTGGTGANVLTF TGTGCCTGGACGGGGGGCACTGGGGCCAACGTCCTGACTTTC
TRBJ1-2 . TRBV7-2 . CASSLFLTAYGYTF TGTGCCAGCAGCTTATTCCTGACAGCCTATGGCTACACCTTC
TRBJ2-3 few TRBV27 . CASSLQGSDTQYF TGTGCCAGCAGTTTACAGGGCTCAGATACGCAGTATTTT
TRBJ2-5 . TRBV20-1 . CMLESRETQYF TGCATGCTGGAGAGCAGGGAGACCCAGTACTTC
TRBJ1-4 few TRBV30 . CAWGFGQNNEKLFF TGTGCCTGGGGCTTTGGACAAAATAATGAAAAACTGTTTTTT
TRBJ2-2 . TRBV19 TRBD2 CAGSSGRTGELFF TGTGCCGGTAGTAGCGGGAGGACCGGGGAGCTGTTTTTT
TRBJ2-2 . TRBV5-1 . CASSLRPFGETGELFF TGCGCCAGCAGCTTAAGGCCTTTCGGGGAGACCGGGGAGCTGTTTTTT
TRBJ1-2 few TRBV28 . CASSRIGYGYTF TGTGCCAGCAGCAGGATAGGCTATGGCTACACCTTC
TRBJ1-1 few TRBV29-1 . CSVVGGNTEAFF TGCAGCGTTGTTGGCGGGAACACTGAAGCTTTCTTT
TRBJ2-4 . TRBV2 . CASSATGLLAKNIQYF TGTGCCAGCAGTGCCACAGGGTTGCTAGCCAAAAACATTCAGTACTTC
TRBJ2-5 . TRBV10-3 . CATQPGHQETQYF TGTGCCACCCAACCGGGACACCAAGAGACCCAGTACTTC
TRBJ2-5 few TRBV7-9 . CASSLGHREEATQYF TGTGCCAGCAGCTTAGGTCACAGGGAAGAGGCGACCCAGTACTTC
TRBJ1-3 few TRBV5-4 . CASSLLGTSGNTIYF TGTGCCAGCAGCTTACTCGGGACAAGTGGAAACACCATATATTTT
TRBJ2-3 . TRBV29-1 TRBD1 CSVDRRQGGTDTQYF TGCAGCGTTGACCGCCGACAGGGCGGCACAGATACGCAGTATTTT
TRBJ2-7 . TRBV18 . CASSPPWTTEQYF TGTGCCAGCTCACCTCCCTGGACCACCGAGCAGTACTTC
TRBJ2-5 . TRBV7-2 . CASSPGTLRAETQYF TGTGCCAGCAGCCCAGGAACCCTGCGTGCAGAGACCCAGTACTTC
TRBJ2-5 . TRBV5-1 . CASSSSQGSEETQYF TGCGCCAGCAGCTCATCCCAGGGATCAGAAGAGACCCAGTACTTC
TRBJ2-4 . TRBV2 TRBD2 CASTPGLEGNIQYF TGTGCCAGCACCCCGGGACTAGAGGGAAACATTCAGTACTTC
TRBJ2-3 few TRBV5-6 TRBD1 CASSLGQGFGTDTQYF TGTGCCAGCAGCTTGGGACAGGGCTTTGGCACAGATACGCAGTATTTT
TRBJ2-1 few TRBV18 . CASSGGDFTLDEQFF TGTGCCAGCTCGGGCGGGGACTTCACACTAGATGAGCAGTTCTTC
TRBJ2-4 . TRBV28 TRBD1 CASSFRGTGLNIQYF TGTGCCAGCAGTTTTCGGGGGACAGGTCTAAACATTCAGTACTTC
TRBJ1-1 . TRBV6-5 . CASSPGTEAFF TGTGCCAGCAGTCCGGGCACTGAAGCTTTCTTT
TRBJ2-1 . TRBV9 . CASTNIGGEQFF TGTGCCAGCACAAATATCGGGGGTGAGCAGTTCTTC
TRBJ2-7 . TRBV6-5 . CASSITGTSSSVYF TGTGCCAGCAGTATTACAGGGACGAGCTCCTCCGTGTACTTC
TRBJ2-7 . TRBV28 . CASSLGGVRVEQYF TGTGCCAGCAGTTTGGGCGGGGTAAGGGTCGAGCAGTACTTC
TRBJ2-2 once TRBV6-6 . CASRVNTGELFF TGTGCCAGCAGAGTGAACACCGGGGAGCTGTTTTTT
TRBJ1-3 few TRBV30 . CAWTVGGSGNTIYF TGTGCCTGGACCGTCGGGGGCTCTGGAAACACCATATATTTT
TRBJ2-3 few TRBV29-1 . CSVAGEGTDTQYF TGCAGCGTCGCAGGGGAGGGCACAGATACGCAGTATTTT
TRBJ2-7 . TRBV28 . CATMLFPEQYF TGTGCCACCATGCTTTTCCCCGAGCAGTACTTC
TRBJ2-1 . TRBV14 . CASSQEWPYNEQFF TGTGCCAGCAGCCAAGAATGGCCTTACAATGAGCAGTTCTTC
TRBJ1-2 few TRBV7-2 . CASSQDGGYYGYTF TGTGCCAGCAGCCAAGATGGGGGGTACTATGGCTACACCTTC
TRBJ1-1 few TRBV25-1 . CASSEASTSTEAFF TGTGCCAGCAGTGAAGCATCCACCAGCACTGAAGCTTTCTTT
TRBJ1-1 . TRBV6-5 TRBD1 CASRSGQGRTEAFF TGTGCCAGCAGGAGTGGACAGGGTCGGACTGAAGCTTTCTTT
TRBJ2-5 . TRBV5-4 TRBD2 CASSGWTSGLQETQYF TGTGCCAGCAGCGGATGGACTAGCGGGTTACAAGAGACCCAGTACTTC
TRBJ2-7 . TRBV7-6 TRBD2 CASSPRSSSGRDEQYF TGTGCCAGCAGCCCAAGGAGCTCTAGCGGGAGGGACGAGCAGTACTTC